Presented here are 21 T cell receptor beta chains from one specimen sequenced in a study of T cell changes during pregnancy in multiple sclerosis. Some clones are missing from TCRdb's copy, which holds only in-frame ones; the method was immunoSEQ multiplex PCR. The data show about 30,000 clones, about 90% seen once. Sequences were derived from CD4+ T cells from peripheral blood mononuclear cells, sampled in the third trimester of pregnancy. The receptors derive from a female donor in good health, enrolled as a control in a pregnancy study.

This chain's CDR3 is CAGRTSNTEAFF. DNA of the CDR3: TGTGCCGGGAGGACGAGCAACACTGAAGCTTTCTTT. The J gene is TRBJ1-1, the V gene TRBV6-6; D uncertain. Trimming stripped 11 bases from V and 2 bases from J, with 12 bases between. The CDR3 loop spans 12 amino acids. CDR1 MNHNY and CDR2 SVGAGI come from the germline V gene (reference sequence).

The chain joins TRBV11-2 to TRBJ2-7, with a tentative D call TRBD2 (5 bases). The length of the CDR3 is 12 residues. Germline V gene sequence: CDR1 SGHAT, CDR2 FQNNGV. V dropped 3 bases and J dropped 2 bases, with 5 bases sitting between them. The CDR3 loop is CASSFGTYEQYF. CDR3 sequence (DNA): TGTGCCAGCAGCTTCGGGACCTACGAGCAGTACTTC. The variable domain in full, completed from reference TRBV11-2 and TRBJ2-7, reads EAGVAQSPRYKIIEKRQSVAFWCNPISGHATLYWYQQILGQGPKLLIQFQNNGVVDDSQLPKDRFSAERLKGVDSTLKIQPAKLEDSAVYLCASSFGTYEQYFGPGTRLTVT.

DNA of the CDR3: TGTGCCTGGAGCCTCGGGCAGGGAATCACCGGGGAGCTGTTTTTT. Translation gives CAWSLGQGITGELFF. This chain links TRBV30 with TRBJ2-2, with D tentatively TRBD1 (5 bases). The germline V gene has CDR1 GTSNPN and CDR2 SVGIG (reference sequence). V was shortened by 3 bases and J by 4 bases, with 15 bases between the two germline ends. The CDR3 runs 15 residues.

The chain recombines TRBV4-1 with TRBJ2-7; TRBD1 agrees at 8 bases. CDR3 size: 12 residues. CDR1 is MGHRA and CDR2 is YSYEKL in the germline V gene. V trimming: 6 bases; J trimming: 6 bases; junction bases outside the gene matches: 4. CDR3 sequence reads: CASRGQGGEQYF. The CDR3 DNA sequence: TGCGCCAGCAGAGGACAGGGTGGCGAGCAGTACTTC.

The chain joins TRBV9 to TRBJ2-5; TRBD1 is a possible D gene (6 bases). The CDR3 covers 13 residues. CDR1 and CDR2 (germline): SGDLS, YYNGEE. The V and J ends lost 7 bases and 5 bases respectively, with 15 bases between them. In nucleotides, the CDR3 is TGTGCCAGCTCGAAGGACAGCGTGGAGACCCAGTACTTC. This sequence encodes CASSKDSVETQYF.

A remark on this clone: Sequence at one end of the junction differs from germline and may be a read error. The chain couples TRBV7-7 to TRBJ2-5; D remains unclear. The CDR3 is made up of 14 amino acids. In germline, CDR1 is SSHAT, CDR2 FNYEAQ (reference sequence). The CDR3 coding sequence is TGTGCTAGCAGCTTAGAAGACACTCAAGAGACCCAGTACTTC. Translation: CASSLEDTQETQYF.

The chain employs TRBV10-3 and TRBJ1-1; D is unclear. CDR3 length: 13 amino acids. Trimming shortened V by 2 bases and J by 6 bases, and 10 bases separated the two germline ends. Germline CDR1 ENHRY, CDR2 SYGVKD. As DNA, the CDR3 is TGTGCCATCAGTGAGGAGGTAGCCCCTGAAGCTTTCTTT. It is translated as CAISEEVAPEAFF.

This clone was detected once. The chain recombines TRBV5-4 with TRBJ1-3; D gene ambiguous. V lost 0 bases and J lost 0, with 13 bases in between. This CDR3 region has 17 residues. Germline-derived CDR1 and CDR2 are SGHNT and YYREEE (reference sequence). CDR3 coding DNA: TGTGCCAGCAGCTTGGGCGGGCGAGGGAACTCTGGAAACACCATATATTTT. Amino acids: CASSLGGRGNSGNTIYF.

The CDR3 protein is CASSTRAGNYGYTF. CDR3 in DNA: TGTGCCAGCAGCACAAGGGCGGGGAACTATGGCTACACCTTC. This chain uses TRBV11-3 with TRBJ1-2; the D is unclear. CDR1 and CDR2 from the germline V gene are SGHNT and YENEEA. This CDR3 is 14 amino acids long. V dropped 5 bases and J dropped 2 bases, with 12 bases sitting between them.

The V call is TRBV11-3, the J call TRBJ2-3, with 9 positions matching TRBD1. Germline loops: CDR1 SGHNT, CDR2 YENEEA. Trimming cost V 0 bases and J 3 bases; bases outside gene matches: 7. The length of the CDR3 is 17 residues. CDR3 loop: CASSLDRGTGRTDTQYF. CDR3 coding DNA: TGTGCCAGCAGCTTAGATCGGGGGACAGGGAGGACAGATACGCAGTATTTT.

The chain couples TRBV30 to TRBJ2-1; 8 bases match TRBD2. Germline values: CDR1 GTSNPN, CDR2 SVGIG (reference sequence). The CDR3 has 17 amino acids. After removal of 2 bases from V and 2 bases from J, the junction contained 11 bases not matched to a gene. The chain's CDR3 is CAWSFTKREWTYNEQFF. The CDR3, as DNA: TGTGCCTGGAGTTTTACTAAGCGGGAGTGGACCTACAATGAGCAGTTCTTC.

The chain employs TRBV4-1 and TRBJ2-7; 7 bases align to TRBD1. This CDR3 has 13 residues. Per the germline V gene, CDR1 is MGHRA and CDR2 is YSYEKL. The V segment lost 4 bases and the J segment 4 bases; nucleotides outside the gene matches: 4. CDR3 residues: CASSLQGEYEQYF. The CDR3 bases are TGCGCCAGCAGCCTTCAGGGGGAATACGAGCAGTACTTC.

This clone was recorded once. The chain couples TRBV2 to TRBJ1-2; D call uncertain. CDR3 size: 12 residues. V dropped 6 bases and J dropped 1 base, with 6 bases sitting between them. Germline CDR1 and CDR2: SNHLY and FYNNEI. CDR3 nucleotides: TGTGCCAGCAGCGGTTTTAACTATGGCTACACCTTC. This encodes CASSGFNYGYTF.

The V call is TRBV6-1, the J call TRBJ1-2; D is unclear. Deletions cut 0 bases from V and 8 bases from J, with 10 bases between. This CDR3 spans 13 amino acids. Germline V CDR1 and CDR2: MNHNS, SASEGT. The CDR3 region is CASSEALQSGYTF. The CDR3 DNA is TGTGCCAGCAGTGAAGCGCTTCAGTCGGGCTACACCTTC.

The chain employs TRBV9 and TRBJ2-7; 7 bases align to TRBD1. CDR3 length: 14 amino acids. V trimming: 0 bases; J trimming: 0 bases; junction bases outside the gene matches: 0. Germline-derived CDR1 and CDR2 are SGDLS and YYNGEE. CDR3 DNA sequence: TGTGCCAGCAGCGTAGGGGACAGCTCCTACGAGCAGTACTTC. It yields the protein CASSVGDSSYEQYF.

In DNA, the CDR3 is TGTGCCAGCAGCAAGGACAGCATGAACACTGAAGCTTTCTTT. This sequence encodes CASSKDSMNTEAFF. This chain uses TRBV5-4 with TRBJ1-1; weak D call: TRBD1 (6 bases). There are 14 residues in the CDR3. V lost 4 bases to trimming and J lost 0 bases, with 10 bases between them. The V gene's germline CDR1 is SGHNT and CDR2 YYREEE (reference sequence).

J is TRBJ2-7 and V is TRBV6-5, with TRBD1 as a possible D gene (6 bases). This CDR3 has 15 residues. The V end lost 5 bases, the J end lost 3 bases, and 17 bases lay between the germline ends. CDR1 is MNHEY and CDR2 is SVGAGI in the germline V gene. The CDR3 protein is CASSPWQGPLYEQYF. The CDR3 nucleotides read TGTGCCAGCAGTCCTTGGCAGGGGCCCCTCTACGAGCAGTACTTC.

The rearrangement joins TRBV6-1 to TRBJ1-6; D unclear. The V end lost 6 bases, the J end lost 14 bases, and 11 bases lay between the germline ends. The V gene's germline CDR1 is MNHNS and CDR2 SASEGT. This CDR3 has 11 residues. For the CDR3, the DNA is TGTGCCAGCAGAGCCGCGGACTCCCTCCACTTT. Amino acids: CASRAADSLHF.

V and J are TRBV6-6 and TRBJ2-7; D perhaps matches TRBD1 (6 bases). The CDR3 length is 13 residues. V lost 4 bases and J 0 bases, leaving 7 bases between the germline ends. Germline V gives CDR1 MNHNY, CDR2 SVGAGI (reference sequence). The CDR3, as DNA: TGTGCCAGCAGTTTAGGGGGCTCCTACGAGCAGTACTTC. Its protein is CASSLGGSYEQYF.

J is TRBJ2-3 and V is TRBV27; 8 nucleotides match TRBD1. V trimming: 6 bases; J trimming: 0 bases; junction bases outside the gene matches: 8. This CDR3 has 16 amino acids. CDR1 MNHEY and CDR2 SMNVEV come from the germline V gene (reference sequence). The CDR3 sequence: CASSPTRTGSTDTQYF. CDR3 in DNA: TGTGCCAGCAGCCCAACACGGACAGGGAGCACAGATACGCAGTATTTT.

V is TRBV11-2 and J is TRBJ1-5, with D maybe TRBD1 (5 bases). Germline assignment: CDR1 SGHAT and CDR2 FQNNGV. The V and J ends lost 2 bases and 2 bases respectively, with 7 bases between them. This CDR3 spans 14 amino acids. Here the CDR3 DNA reads TGTGCCAGCAGCTTACAGGGTGGCAATCAGCCCCAGCATTTT. Protein: CASSLQGGNQPQHF.